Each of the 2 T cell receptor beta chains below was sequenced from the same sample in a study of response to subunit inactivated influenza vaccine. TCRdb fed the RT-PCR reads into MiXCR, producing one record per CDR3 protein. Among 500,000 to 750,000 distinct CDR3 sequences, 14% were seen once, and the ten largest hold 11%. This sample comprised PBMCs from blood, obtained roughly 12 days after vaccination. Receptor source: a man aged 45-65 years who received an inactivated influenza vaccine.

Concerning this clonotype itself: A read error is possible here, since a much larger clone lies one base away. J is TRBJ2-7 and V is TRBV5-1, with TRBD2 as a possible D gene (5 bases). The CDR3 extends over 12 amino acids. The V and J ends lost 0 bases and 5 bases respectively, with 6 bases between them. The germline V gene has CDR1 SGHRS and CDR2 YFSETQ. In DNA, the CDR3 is TGCGCCAGCAGCTTGGAAGCGGACGAGCAGTACTTC. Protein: CASSLEADEQYF. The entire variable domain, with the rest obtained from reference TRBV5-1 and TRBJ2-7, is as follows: KAGVTQTPRYLIKTRGQQVTLSCSPISGHRSVSWYQQTPGQGLQFLFEYFSETQRNKGNFPGRFSGRQFSNSRSEMNVSTLELGDSALYLCASSLEADEQYFGPGTRLTVT.

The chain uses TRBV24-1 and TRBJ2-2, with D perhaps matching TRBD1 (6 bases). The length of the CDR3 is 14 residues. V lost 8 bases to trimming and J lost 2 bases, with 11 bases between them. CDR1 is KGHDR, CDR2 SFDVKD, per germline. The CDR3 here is CATNSGANTGELFF. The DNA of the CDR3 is TGTGCCACCAACTCAGGGGCCAACACCGGGGAGCTGTTTTTT.